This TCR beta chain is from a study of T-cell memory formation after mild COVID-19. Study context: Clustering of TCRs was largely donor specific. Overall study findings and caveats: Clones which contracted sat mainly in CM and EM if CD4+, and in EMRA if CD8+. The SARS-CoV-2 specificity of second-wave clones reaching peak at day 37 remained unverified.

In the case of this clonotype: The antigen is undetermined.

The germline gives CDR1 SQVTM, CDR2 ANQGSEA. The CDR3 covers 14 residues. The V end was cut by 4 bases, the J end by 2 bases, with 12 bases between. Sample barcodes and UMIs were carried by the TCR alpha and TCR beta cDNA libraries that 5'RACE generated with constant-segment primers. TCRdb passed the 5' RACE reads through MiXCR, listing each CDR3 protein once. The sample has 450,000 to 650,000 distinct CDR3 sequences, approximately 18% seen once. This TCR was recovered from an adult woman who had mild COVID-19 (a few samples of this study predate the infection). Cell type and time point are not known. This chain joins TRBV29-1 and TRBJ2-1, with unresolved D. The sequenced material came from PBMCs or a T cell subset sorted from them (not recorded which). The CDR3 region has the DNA TGCAGCGTTGCTGCGCGACTGGCCTACAATGAGCAGTTCTTC. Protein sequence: CSVAARLAYNEQFF.